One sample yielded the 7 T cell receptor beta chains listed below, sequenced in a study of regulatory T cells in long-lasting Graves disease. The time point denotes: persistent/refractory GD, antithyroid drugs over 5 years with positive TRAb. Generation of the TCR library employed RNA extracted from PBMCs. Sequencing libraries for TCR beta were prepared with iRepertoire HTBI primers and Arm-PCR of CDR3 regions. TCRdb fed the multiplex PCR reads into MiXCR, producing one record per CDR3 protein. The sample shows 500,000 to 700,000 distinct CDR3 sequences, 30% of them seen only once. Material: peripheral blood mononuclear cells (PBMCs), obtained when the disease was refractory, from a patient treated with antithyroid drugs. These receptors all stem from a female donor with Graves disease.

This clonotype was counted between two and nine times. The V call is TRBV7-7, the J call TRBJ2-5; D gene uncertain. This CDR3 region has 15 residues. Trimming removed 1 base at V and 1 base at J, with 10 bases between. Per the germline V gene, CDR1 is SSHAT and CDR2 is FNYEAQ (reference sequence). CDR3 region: CASSLGSTIQETQYF. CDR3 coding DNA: TGTGCCAGCAGCTTAGGAAGCACAATCCAAGAGACCCAGTACTTC.

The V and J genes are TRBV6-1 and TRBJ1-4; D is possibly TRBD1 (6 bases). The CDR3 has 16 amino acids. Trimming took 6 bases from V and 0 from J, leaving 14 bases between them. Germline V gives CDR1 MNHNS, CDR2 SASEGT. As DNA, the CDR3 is TGTGCCAGCAGGGGAGACAGGCCTGCAACTAATGAAAAACTGTTTTTT. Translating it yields CASRGDRPATNEKLFF.

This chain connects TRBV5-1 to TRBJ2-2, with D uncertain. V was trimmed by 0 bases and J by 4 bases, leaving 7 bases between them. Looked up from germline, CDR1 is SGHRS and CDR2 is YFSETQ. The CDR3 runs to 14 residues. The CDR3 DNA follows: TGCGCCAGCAGCTTGGATGTAGCCACCGGGGAGCTGTTTTTT. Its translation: CASSLDVATGELFF.

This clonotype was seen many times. In DNA, the CDR3 is TGTGCCAGCAGCCCGGGAAGCATGAACACTGAAGCTTTCTTT. Translated, it gives CASSPGSMNTEAFF. The rearrangement uses TRBV28 and TRBJ1-1, with D uncertain. Germline-derived CDR1 and CDR2 are MDHEN and SYDVKM. The germline V and J ends were trimmed by 6 bases and 0 bases, with 11 bases remaining between them. This CDR3 has 14 residues. Combining the CDR3 with reference TRBV28 and TRBJ1-1 gives the whole variable domain DVKVTQSSRYLVKRTGEKVFLECVQDMDHENMFWYRQDPGLGLRLIYFSYDVKMKEKGDIPEGYSVSREKKERFSLILESASTNQTSMYLCASSPGSMNTEAFFGQGTRLTVV.

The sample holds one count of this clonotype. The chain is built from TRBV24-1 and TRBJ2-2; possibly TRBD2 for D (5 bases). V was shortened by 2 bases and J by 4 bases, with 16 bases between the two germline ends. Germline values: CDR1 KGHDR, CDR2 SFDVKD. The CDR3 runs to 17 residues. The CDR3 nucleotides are TGTGCCACCAGTGATTCCCAGGACGGGGAATGCACCGGGGAGCTGTTTTTT. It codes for CATSDSQDGECTGELFF.

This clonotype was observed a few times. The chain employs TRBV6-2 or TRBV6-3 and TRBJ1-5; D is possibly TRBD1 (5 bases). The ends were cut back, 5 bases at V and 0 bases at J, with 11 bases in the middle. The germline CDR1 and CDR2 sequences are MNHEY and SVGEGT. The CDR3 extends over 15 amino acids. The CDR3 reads CASSVRTNSNQPQHF. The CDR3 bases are TGTGCCAGCAGTGTACGGACAAATAGCAATCAGCCCCAGCATTTT.

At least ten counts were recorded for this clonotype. The CDR3 protein is CASSLLFDGYTF. The DNA for the CDR3 is TGTGCCAGCAGTTTATTATTCGACGGCTACACCTTC. The V gene is TRBV28, the J gene TRBJ1-2; no definite D call. The germline V and J ends were trimmed by 1 base and 8 bases, with 8 bases remaining between them. Per germline, CDR1 MDHEN and CDR2 SYDVKM. The CDR3 loop spans 12 amino acids.